The 20 T cell receptor beta chains presented below share a single source sample, sequenced in a study of T-cell reconstitution after alpha-beta-depleted transplantation in children (TCRdb year 2016). This specimen's treatment or condition label, interpreted: allogeneic hematopoietic cell transplantation with graft depleted of TCRalphabeta T cells and CD19 B cells. The library was built by means of PCR. Sequencing was performed on an Illumina HiSeq 2500. Molecular barcoding was employed in the preparation of TCR libraries, with unique molecular identifiers being used to normalize TCRbeta repertoire quantification. Using fastp at Q25 and MiXCR, TCRdb reprocessed the public reads and kept productive beta chains. Rows with one shared CDR3 protein collapse into an entry with the most common genes and DNA. For this sample there are around 6,500 distinct CDR3 sequences; approximately 14% appear just once. The ten largest make up roughly 5.6% of the sample.

This specimen was PBMCs, taken before TCRalphabeta/CD19-depleted stem cell transplant. The source of these receptors is a boy aged 10-17 years with acute lymphoblastic leukemia, due to receive a stem cell transplant.

Relative to its sample, this clonotype is medium-sized. The V and J genes are TRBV29-1 and TRBJ2-7; the match to TRBD2 covers 7 bases. Germline CDR1 and CDR2: SQVTM and ANQGSEA. There are 15 residues in the CDR3. J gave up 5 bases and V 6 bases, and 16 bases lay outside the gene matches. CDR3 amino acids: CSVRGWGEGFNEQYF. CDR3 DNA sequence: TGCAGCGTCCGCGGTTGGGGGGAGGGTTTCAACGAGCAGTACTTC.

This clonotype is medium-sized by share. CDR3 residues: CASSSAGQGTEQYF. CDR3 in DNA: TGCGCCAGCAGCTCCGCGGGACAGGGAACCGAGCAGTACTTC. The chain couples TRBV5-1 to TRBJ2-7, with 9 bases lining up with TRBD1. CDR3 length: 14 amino acids. Germline V gene sequence: CDR1 SGHRS, CDR2 YFSETQ. V lost 3 bases, J lost 6 bases, and 7 bases stayed unmatched.

In this sample, this clonotype turned up once. The chain couples TRBV12-3 or TRBV12-4 to TRBJ2-1; D ambiguous. This CDR3 has 12 amino acids. Trimming removed 10 bases from V and 2 bases from J, with 9 bases in between. DNA for the CDR3: TGTGCCACCACGACCCCCTACAATGAGCAGTTCTTC. It encodes CATTTPYNEQFF.

This clonotype is medium-sized within its sample. The chain has TRBV4-3 and TRBJ2-7, with 10 bases that match TRBD2. The germline V gene encodes CDR1 LGHNA and CDR2 YSLEER. Germline trimming cut 4 bases from V and 0 bases from J; bases unmatched to any gene: 0. The CDR3 runs 14 residues. CDR3 sequence: CASSRTSGSYEQYF. The CDR3 nucleotides are TGCGCCAGCAGCCGGACTAGCGGCTCCTACGAGCAGTACTTC.

This clonotype is medium-sized in the sample. This rearrangement joins TRBV12-3 or TRBV12-4 to TRBJ2-1, with TRBD2 matching over 10 bases. Trimming removed 5 bases from V and 7 bases from J; junction bases left unmatched: 14. CDR3 length: 17 residues. The CDR3 nucleotides are TGTGCCAGCAGTACCCGCTTACCGGGACTAGCGAGAAATGAGCAGTTCTTC. This translates into CASSTRLPGLARNEQFF.

This clonotype is termed medium-sized (0.01 to 0.1%). V is TRBV12-3 or TRBV12-4 and J is TRBJ2-7; D may correspond to TRBD1 or TRBD2 (5 bases each). The CDR3 consists of 14 residues. Trimming took off 3 bases at V and 3 bases at J, with 12 bases between the two ends. The CDR3 region has the DNA TGTGCCAGCAGTTTCTCCGGGACCTTCTACGAGCAGTACTTC. It is translated as CASSFSGTFYEQYF.

This clonotype is medium-sized within its sample. The chain combines TRBV5-1 with TRBJ1-2; perhaps TRBD1 as D (6 bases). Trimming left V 6 bases short and J 6 bases short, with 21 bases between. Germline lookup yields CDR1 SGHRS and CDR2 YFSETQ. The CDR3 covers 15 residues. The CDR3 coding sequence is TGCGCCAGCACACGATGGGGGGCAGGGCCCGATGGCTACACCTTC. Translation gives CASTRWGAGPDGYTF.

This clonotype is categorized as medium-sized (0.01 to 0.1%). This chain connects TRBV12-3 or TRBV12-4 to TRBJ2-5; D assignment may be TRBD1 or TRBD2 (5 bases each). This CDR3 region has 12 residues. Trimming shortened V by 6 bases and J by 5 bases, and 10 bases separated the two germline ends. CDR3 DNA sequence: TGTGCCAGCAGCCTAGAGGGGGAGACCCAGTACTTC. Protein product: CASSLEGETQYF.

In its sample, this clonotype ranks as medium-sized. J is TRBJ2-7 and V is TRBV12-3 or TRBV12-4; no firm D call. The CDR3 covers 13 residues. Trimming took 6 bases from V and 4 from J, leaving 13 bases between them. CDR3 DNA: TGTGCCAGCAGCTTTGGGCGCCTTTACGAGCAGTACTTC. This encodes CASSFGRLYEQYF.

The genes are TRBV7-9 and TRBJ2-1; D is unclear. With 5 bases removed from V and 5 bases from J, the gap between germline ends came to 13 bases. The CDR3 has 14 residues. Germline V gene data show CDR1 as SEHNR and CDR2 as FQNEAQ (reference sequence). The chain's CDR3 is CASSHQTENNEQFF. The CDR3 coding sequence is TGTGCCAGCAGCCACCAGACGGAAAACAATGAGCAGTTCTTC.

V gene TRBV14 combines with J gene TRBJ2-1; TRBD2 matches 11 bases. With V trimmed by 3 bases and J by 3 bases, 7 bases remained unmatched. The CDR3 has 17 residues. Germline-derived CDR1 and CDR2 are SGHDN and FVKESK. CDR3 sequence reads: CASSHLLGTSGYNEQFF. CDR3 nucleotide sequence: TGTGCCAGCAGCCATCTATTAGGGACTAGCGGCTACAATGAGCAGTTCTTC.

This clonotype is classed as medium-sized. The J gene is TRBJ2-1, the V gene TRBV27; D uncertain. The CDR3 length is 11 residues. V lost 4 bases and J 7 bases, leaving 5 bases between the germline ends. CDR1 is MNHEY and CDR2 is SMNVEV in the germline V gene (reference sequence). Written as DNA, the CDR3 is TGTGCCAGCAGTTATGGTAATGAGCAGTTCTTC. Residues: CASSYGNEQFF.

This clonotype was seen ten or more times. The chain joins TRBV28 to TRBJ2-1, with TRBD1 matching over 7 bases. Germline values: CDR1 MDHEN, CDR2 SYDVKM. The CDR3 has 13 amino acids. Germline trimming cut 8 bases from V and 3 bases from J; bases unmatched to any gene: 4. CDR3 amino acids: CASGDSFYNEQFF. Written as DNA, the CDR3 is TGTGCCAGCGGGGACAGTTTCTACAATGAGCAGTTCTTC.

This clonotype is medium-sized within its sample. This sequence joins TRBV25-1 and TRBJ1-4; tentative D call: TRBD1 (5 bases). CDR1 and CDR2 from the germline V gene are MGHDK and SYGVNS. V lost 7 bases, J lost 7 bases, and 16 bases lay in between. This CDR3 comprises 14 residues. Here the CDR3 DNA reads TGTGCCAGCACGGATGGCCAAAGGGGTGAAAAACTGTTTTTT. This sequence encodes CASTDGQRGEKLFF.

Within the sample, this clonotype is medium-sized. This chain connects TRBV12-3 or TRBV12-4 to TRBJ2-6, with 10 positions matching TRBD1. This CDR3 is built from 16 residues. J was trimmed by 5 bases and V by 1 base; bases with no gene match: 2. This CDR3 is CASSLGQGAWANVLTF. The CDR3 nucleotides are TGTGCCAGCAGTTTAGGACAGGGGGCCTGGGCCAACGTCCTGACTTTC.

By frequency in the sample, this clonotype is medium-sized. V and J are TRBV7-2 and TRBJ2-6; tentatively, D is TRBD1 (5 bases). V was pared by 5 bases and J by 4 bases, with 12 bases between. CDR3 length equals 15 residues. Germline CDR1 reads SGHTA; CDR2 reads FQGNSA. As DNA, the CDR3 is TGTGCCAGCAGCCTTCTAGGGGCCGGGGCCAACGTCCTGACTTTC. Encoded protein: CASSLLGAGANVLTF.

The rearrangement joins TRBV19 to TRBJ2-2; D gene uncertain. V was pared by 2 bases and J by 4 bases, with 8 bases between. The CDR3 loop spans 14 amino acids. The germline gives CDR1 LNHDA, CDR2 SQIVND (reference sequence). DNA for the CDR3: TGTGCCAGTAGTATAAGTCAGAGCACCGGGGAGCTGTTTTTT. It is translated as CASSISQSTGELFF.

Sample share makes this clonotype medium-sized. The chain joins TRBV12-3 or TRBV12-4 to TRBJ2-3; TRBD2 agrees at 9 bases. V gave up 6 bases and J gave up 9 bases; unmatched junction bases: 16. CDR3 length: 16 amino acids. The CDR3 loop is CASSPRGAGGRRTQYF. The CDR3 DNA sequence: TGTGCCAGCAGCCCACGGGGAGCGGGAGGCCGGAGGACGCAGTATTTT.

The chain combines TRBV29-1 with TRBJ1-1; 7 bases line up with TRBD1. The germline V gene encodes CDR1 SQVTM and CDR2 ANQGSEA. The CDR3 contains 13 residues. After removal of 7 bases from V and 5 bases from J, the junction contained 10 bases not matched to a gene. CDR3 in DNA: TGCAGCGATAACAGGGGAGGGGTAACTGAAGCTTTCTTT. This codes for CSDNRGGVTEAFF.

This clonotype is medium-sized. The chain has TRBV12-3 or TRBV12-4 and TRBJ1-2; D is possibly TRBD1 (6 bases). Trimming took off 5 bases at V and 8 bases at J, with 9 bases between the two ends. The CDR3 sequence is 11 residues long. The CDR3 spells CASSQGSGYTF. CDR3 nucleotides: TGTGCCAGCAGTCAGGGGAGCGGCTACACCTTC.